These 6 T cell receptor beta chains share one sample of origin, sequenced in a study of cytomegalovirus exposure and HLA in healthy donors. A multiplex PCR was run with 60 Vbeta primers and 13 Jbeta primers. Assay used: immunoSEQ multiplex PCR; TCRdb lists only in-frame clones, some missing. The sample holds roughly 150,000 clones. The sample consisted of PBMCs. The receptor source for this set is a woman between 50 and 59 years old in good health and CMV-seronegative.

This chain connects TRBV9 to TRBJ2-3; D unresolved. This CDR3 comprises 13 residues. V was trimmed by 4 bases and J by 3 bases, leaving 9 bases between them. Germline-derived CDR1 and CDR2 are SGDLS and YYNGEE. The CDR3 DNA follows: TGTGCCAGCAGCTCGACTCGTACAGATACGCAGTATTTT. Translating gives CASSSTRTDTQYF.

The chain carries TRBV2 and TRBJ2-7; D might be TRBD1 (6 bases). Germline CDR1 SNHLY, CDR2 FYNNEI. Deletions cut 7 bases from V and 3 bases from J, with 10 bases between. This CDR3 region has 12 residues. CDR3 DNA sequence: TGTGCCAGCACTGGGACAAGCTACGAGCAGTACTTC. Its translation: CASTGTSYEQYF.

The chain couples TRBV29-1 to TRBJ2-2; TRBD2 agrees at 8 bases. Trimming cost V 4 bases and J 3 bases; bases outside gene matches: 10. Per the germline V gene, CDR1 is SQVTM and CDR2 is ANQGSEA. The CDR3 contains 16 residues. The DNA of the CDR3 is TGCAGCGTTGGCCAGGGGCGGGGGGAAGACACCGGGGAGCTGTTTTTT. Its protein product is CSVGQGRGEDTGELFF.

The chain uses TRBV28 and TRBJ1-5, with D unclear. Per germline, CDR1 MDHEN and CDR2 SYDVKM. V shed 1 base and J shed 4 bases, with 8 bases lying between them. The CDR3 spans 14 residues. In DNA form, the CDR3 reads TGTGCCAGCAGTTTATCCCTCAGAAATCAGCCCCAGCATTTT. Translating it yields CASSLSLRNQPQHF.

V and J are TRBV6-5 and TRBJ2-2; D perhaps matches TRBD1 (5 bases). Germline loops: CDR1 MNHEY, CDR2 SVGAGI. Trimming pared 2 bases from V and 6 bases from J, leaving 13 bases between. This CDR3 spans 15 amino acids. CDR3: CASSYQNFRAGELFF. Here the CDR3 DNA reads TGTGCCAGCAGTTACCAGAACTTCAGGGCCGGGGAGCTGTTTTTT.

Note on this clone: At one boundary the junction diverges from the germline segment, which might be a read error. This sequence joins TRBV5-6 and TRBJ1-6; D not certain. Germline values: CDR1 SGHDT, CDR2 YYEEEE. The CDR3 has 9 amino acids. The chain's CDR3 is CASSLAVYF. CDR3 sequence (DNA): TGTGCCAGCAGCTTGGCGGTCTACTTT.